These 14 T cell receptor beta chains were all obtained from the same sample, sequenced in a study of blood T cell repertoires in COVID-19. Sequencing was performed with immunoSEQ multiplex PCR; in TCRdb, only in-frame clones are kept and a portion is missing. This sample carries under 20,000 clones, 80% to 90% of them seen once, and the ten largest clones take less than 15%. Sequencing input: peripheral blood. All receptors come from a man between 60 and 75 years old with active COVID-19.

The V and J genes are TRBV6-5 and TRBJ2-3, with 12 bases lining up with TRBD2. With 5 bases clipped from V and 2 bases from J, the junction kept 2 bases outside the gene matches. This CDR3 has 15 residues. Germline lookup yields CDR1 MNHEY and CDR2 SVGAGI. The CDR3 nucleotides read TGTGCCAGCAGTCGACTAGCGGGAGACACAGATACGCAGTATTTT. Residues: CASSRLAGDTDTQYF.

J is TRBJ1-1 and V is TRBV9; maybe TRBD1 (5 bases). The CDR3 length is 15 residues. CDR1 is SGDLS and CDR2 is YYNGEE in the germline V gene. The V end lost 4 bases, the J end lost 5 bases, and 18 bases lay between the germline ends. The CDR3 DNA is TGTGCCAGCAGCCTTGACCCAGGGATCTCGACTGAAGCTTTCTTT. The encoded protein is CASSLDPGISTEAFF.

V is TRBV11-3 and J is TRBJ2-7; 7 bases line up with TRBD1. The CDR3 totals 13 residues. From germline, CDR1 is SGHNT and CDR2 YENEEA. Trimming removed 5 bases from V and 1 base from J; junction bases left unmatched: 2. CDR3: CASSRDRSYEQYF. The CDR3 DNA sequence: TGTGCCAGCAGCAGGGACAGATCCTACGAGCAGTACTTC. The whole variable domain, filled in from reference TRBV11-3 and TRBJ2-7, reads EAGVVQSPRYKIIEKKQPVAFWCNPISGHNTLYWYLQNLGQGPELLIRYENEEAVDDSQLPKDRFSAERLKGVDSTLKIQPAELGDSAVYLCASSRDRSYEQYFGPGTRLTVT.

The V call is TRBV6-1, the J call TRBJ2-3; 11 nucleotides align to TRBD2. J lost 9 bases, V lost 2 bases, and 7 bases had no gene match. The V gene's germline CDR1 is MNHNS and CDR2 SASEGT. CDR3 length: 15 residues. The CDR3 spells CASSELLAGVGTQYF. The CDR3 nucleotides are TGTGCCAGCAGTGAACTACTAGCGGGAGTAGGCACGCAGTATTTT.

The chain employs TRBV5-5 and TRBJ2-3; perhaps TRBD1 as D (6 bases). Trimming removed 1 base from V and 8 bases from J, with 20 bases in between. This CDR3 contains 16 residues. Per germline, CDR1 SGHKS and CDR2 YYEKEE (reference sequence). Written as DNA, the CDR3 is TGTGCCAGCAGCTTGTCGGAAAGGACAGTCCAGGGTACGCAGTATTTT. Translating it yields CASSLSERTVQGTQYF.

The rearrangement links TRBV7-6 to TRBJ2-2; the D gene is possibly TRBD2 (5 bases). V lost 8 bases to trimming and J lost 0 bases, with 13 bases between them. The CDR3 has 15 amino acids. Per germline, CDR1 SGHVS and CDR2 FNYEAQ. As DNA, the CDR3 is TGTGCCAGCTCGGGGAAAATAGCGAACACCGGGGAGCTGTTTTTT. Amino acids: CASSGKIANTGELFF.

J is TRBJ1-2 and V is TRBV18; D possibly corresponds to TRBD1 (6 bases). The V and J ends lost 2 bases and 8 bases respectively, with 24 bases between them. Germline V gene data show CDR1 as KGHSH and CDR2 as LQKENI. The CDR3 has 17 residues. CDR3 sequence (DNA): TGTGCCAGCTCACCAACGGCCCAAGGACAGCGGTCGAAGGGCTACACCTTC. Amino acid sequence: CASSPTAQGQRSKGYTF.

In DNA, the CDR3 is TGCGCCAGCACTAGATCCTCGTACCAAGAGACCCAGTACTTC. Protein: CASTRSSYQETQYF. The rearrangement joins TRBV5-1 to TRBJ2-5; D unresolved. V was pared by 6 bases and J by 0 bases, with 12 bases between. Germline assignment: CDR1 SGHRS and CDR2 YFSETQ. This CDR3 is built from 14 residues.

The CDR3 is CASRAYEQYF. The CDR3 DNA follows: TGTGCCAGCAGAGCTTACGAGCAGTACTTC. The rearrangement links TRBV27 to TRBJ2-7; no firm D call. This CDR3 comprises 10 residues. CDR1 MNHEY and CDR2 SMNVEV come from the germline V gene (reference sequence). Trimming cost V 6 bases and J 4 bases, with 4 bases left between them.

The chain joins TRBV27 to TRBJ1-2; the match to TRBD1 covers 7 bases. V dropped 0 bases and J dropped 9; count of bases not matched to a gene: 1. The CDR3 length is 12 residues. From germline, CDR1 is MNHEY and CDR2 SMNVEV (reference sequence). The CDR3 DNA reads as TGTGCCAGCAGTTTATCGGGACAGAGCTACACCTTC. Its translation: CASSLSGQSYTF.

The chain employs TRBV7-3 and TRBJ2-5; TRBD2 aligns across 12 bases. Germline lookup yields CDR1 SGHTA and CDR2 FQGTGA. CDR3 length: 16 amino acids. Losses at the gene ends were 3 bases for V and 5 bases for J; bases not matched to a gene: 7. CDR3 residues: CASSLRTSGAGETQYF. The CDR3 bases are TGTGCCAGCAGCTTGAGGACTAGCGGGGCAGGCGAGACCCAGTACTTC.

This sequence joins TRBV18 and TRBJ1-2, with D possibly matching TRBD1 (5 bases). The CDR3 contains 15 residues. V was pared by 1 base and J by 8 bases, with 17 bases between. From germline, CDR1 is KGHSH and CDR2 LQKENI. The CDR3, as DNA: TGTGCCAGCTCACCACGCGGGGAGGGGATCGGGGGCTACACCTTC. Its protein product is CASSPRGEGIGGYTF.

The chain has TRBV7-3 and TRBJ2-7; 10 positions match TRBD2. This CDR3 spans 15 amino acids. With V trimmed by 5 bases and J by 2 bases, 6 bases remained unmatched. Germline values: CDR1 SGHTA, CDR2 FQGTGA. This CDR3 is CASSRSGLAAYEQYF. In DNA form, the CDR3 reads TGTGCCAGCAGCCGTAGCGGACTAGCGGCCTACGAGCAGTACTTC.

In regard to this clone: Other DNA sequences in the sample encode the same CDR3. J is TRBJ1-5 and V is TRBV3-1 (or the pseudogene TRBV3-2), with 10 bases that match TRBD1. J lost 6 bases, V lost 3 bases, and 2 bases had no gene match. The germline CDR1 and CDR2 sequences are LGHDT and YNNKEL (reference sequence). The CDR3 runs 14 residues. The CDR3 loop is CASSQTGGGQPQHF. CDR3 nucleotide sequence: TGTGCCAGCAGCCAGACAGGGGGCGGTCAGCCCCAGCATTTT.